A single sample gave rise to the 30 T cell receptor beta chains below, sequenced in a study of T cells in Graves' hyperthyroidism and ophthalmopathy. TCR beta CDR3 region amplification was performed from RNA transcripts. First-round RT-PCR with HTBI primers amplified the TCR CDR3 region. TCRdb re-derived calls from the multiplex PCR reads in MiXCR, one entry per CDR3 protein. The repertoire holds roughly 700,000 distinct CDR3 sequences, with roughly 17% as singletons. Specimen: blood. The receptor source for this set is a man in his fifties or sixties with Graves' hyperthyroidism.

V gene TRBV9 combines with J gene TRBJ2-1; perhaps D is TRBD1 or TRBD2 (5 bases each). Trimming shortened V by 3 bases and J by 8 bases, and 18 bases separated the two germline ends. Looked up from germline, CDR1 is SGDLS and CDR2 is YYNGEE. The CDR3 consists of 15 residues. The CDR3 bases are TGTGCCAGCAGCGAGGGGACCTCGTTTGGGGATGAGCAGTTCTTC. Translating it yields CASSEGTSFGDEQFF.

There are many counts of this clonotype. J is TRBJ2-2 and V is TRBV9; 11 bases are shared with TRBD2. After removal of 3 bases from V and 0 bases from J, the junction contained 4 bases not matched to a gene. Per the germline V gene, CDR1 is SGDLS and CDR2 is YYNGEE. The CDR3 spans 17 residues. This CDR3 reads CASSALLAGANTGELFF. The CDR3 DNA is TGTGCCAGCAGCGCCCTACTAGCGGGAGCGAACACCGGGGAGCTGTTTTTT.

This sequence joins TRBV6-4 and TRBJ1-2; D not resolved. CDR3 length: 16 residues. The germline V gene encodes CDR1 MRHNA and CDR2 SNTAGT. Trimming cost V 2 bases and J 5 bases, with 18 bases left between them. The CDR3 protein is CASSDHYVYEPYGYTF. CDR3 in DNA: TGTGCCAGCAGTGACCACTACGTATATGAACCATATGGCTACACCTTC.

This clonotype has at least ten counts. The V gene is TRBV28, the J gene TRBJ2-7; D is perhaps TRBD1 or TRBD2 (5 bases each). The CDR3 runs to 14 residues. Germline CDR1 is MDHEN and CDR2 is SYDVKM. The V end was cut by 6 bases, the J end by 3 bases, with 15 bases between. DNA for the CDR3: TGTGCCAGCAGGGAGACCGGGGCCGGCTACGAGCAGTACTTC. It yields the protein CASRETGAGYEQYF.

This clonotype was counted between two and nine times. This rearrangement joins TRBV28 to TRBJ1-1; the D gene is possibly TRBD1 (6 bases). CDR3 size: 13 residues. Germline CDR1 is MDHEN and CDR2 is SYDVKM. The ends were cut back, 6 bases at V and 5 bases at J, with 13 bases in the middle. CDR3 loop: CASRGGAGTEAFF. The CDR3 DNA reads as TGTGCCAGCAGGGGGGGGGCAGGGACTGAAGCTTTCTTT. Based on the CDR3 plus reference TRBV28 and TRBJ1-1, the full variable domain is DVKVTQSSRYLVKRTGEKVFLECVQDMDHENMFWYRQDPGLGLRLIYFSYDVKMKEKGDIPEGYSVSREKKERFSLILESASTNQTSMYLCASRGGAGTEAFFGQGTRLTVV.

The sample holds many counts of this clonotype. V and J are TRBV10-3 and TRBJ2-1, with D maybe TRBD2 (6 bases). The CDR3 spans 14 residues. V lost 7 bases and J lost 6, with 16 bases in between. CDR1 ENHRY and CDR2 SYGVKD come from the germline V gene. CDR3 coding DNA: TGTGCCATCAAGGAAGAAGGCGGGATCAATGAGCAGTTCTTC. Its protein product is CAIKEEGGINEQFF.

This clonotype was counted ten times or more. The V call is TRBV7-2, the J call TRBJ2-5, with a weak D call TRBD2 (6 bases). V shed 1 base and J shed 1 base, with 13 bases lying between them. The CDR3 covers 16 residues. CDR1 is SGHTA and CDR2 is FQGNSA in the germline V gene. CDR3 DNA sequence: TGTGCCAGCAGCTTAGTCGGAGGGCAGCTCCAAGAGACCCAGTACTTC. It yields the protein CASSLVGGQLQETQYF.

The table lists this clonotype with many counts. The chain links TRBV20-1 to TRBJ2-1, with D perhaps TRBD1 (5 bases). V lost 7 bases and J lost 8, with 15 bases in between. Per the germline V gene, CDR1 is DFQATT and CDR2 is SNEGSKA (reference sequence). The CDR3 totals 12 residues. CDR3 DNA sequence: TGCAGTGTACCGCGATTAGGGGATGAGCAGTTCTTC. Its protein is CSVPRLGDEQFF.

The V and J genes are TRBV30 and TRBJ2-3; D possibly uses TRBD1 or TRBD2 (6 bases each). Germline V lookup: CDR1 GTSNPN, CDR2 SVGIG (reference sequence). This CDR3 has 12 residues. Trimming stripped 4 bases from V and 7 bases from J, with 12 bases between. The CDR3 region is CAWIGGRNTQYF. In nucleotides, the CDR3 is TGTGCCTGGATAGGGGGGCGGAATACGCAGTATTTT.

This clonotype occurred once. The chain carries TRBV9 and TRBJ2-7; D is perhaps TRBD2 (6 bases). The V end was cut by 0 bases, the J end by 2 bases, with 9 bases between. The CDR3 has 14 amino acids. Germline assignment: CDR1 SGDLS and CDR2 YYNGEE. The CDR3 protein is CASSVGTGAYEQYF. The CDR3 region has the DNA TGTGCCAGCAGCGTAGGGACGGGAGCCTACGAGCAGTACTTC.

The chain joins TRBV29-1 to TRBJ2-7; TRBD1 or TRBD2 may be the D gene (5 bases each). Germline CDR1 is SQVTM and CDR2 is ANQGSEA. This CDR3 comprises 12 residues. V was clipped by 1 base and J by 7 bases, with 11 bases between them. The DNA for the CDR3 is TGCAGCGTTGAAGGGGGGATGGATGAGCAGTACTTC. This encodes CSVEGGMDEQYF.

The V call is TRBV18, the J call TRBJ2-7, with D possibly matching TRBD1 (5 bases). The CDR3 spans 14 residues. Trimming removed 3 bases at V and 4 bases at J, with 13 bases between. From germline, CDR1 is KGHSH and CDR2 LQKENI. The CDR3 is CASSPPPAGYEQYF. As DNA, the CDR3 is TGTGCCAGCTCACCTCCGCCCGCAGGGTACGAGCAGTACTTC.

The chain links TRBV30 to TRBJ2-1, with unresolved D. With 1 base removed from V and 12 bases from J, the gap between germline ends came to 13 bases. The germline V gene has CDR1 GTSNPN and CDR2 SVGIG (reference sequence). The CDR3 runs 12 residues. Here the CDR3 reads CAWSGEVDGQFF. The CDR3 DNA reads as TGTGCCTGGAGTGGGGAAGTGGATGGGCAGTTCTTC. The full variable domain, rest sourced from reference TRBV30 and TRBJ2-1, is SQTIHQWPATLVQPVGSPLSLECTVEGTSNPNLYWYRQAAGRGLQLLFYSVGIGQISSEVPQNLSASRPQDRQFILSSKKLLLSDSGFYLCAWSGEVDGQFFGPGTRLTVL.

This clonotype was found a few times. The chain is built from TRBV29-1 and TRBJ2-1, with D maybe TRBD1 (5 bases). The germline CDR1 and CDR2 sequences are SQVTM and ANQGSEA. The ends were cut back, 4 bases at V and 3 bases at J, with 22 bases in the middle. The length of the CDR3 is 17 residues. The CDR3 DNA reads as TGCAGCGTTGCAATGGAGCCGAGACAGCTCCTCTACAATGAGCAGTTCTTC. This encodes CSVAMEPRQLLYNEQFF.

This clonotype appeared a few times. The CDR3: CASGPGRGRAFF. The CDR3 region has the DNA TGTGCTAGTGGTCCTGGGAGAGGGAGAGCTTTCTTT. The rearrangement uses TRBV12-5 and TRBJ1-1, with no clear D. V gave up 5 bases and J gave up 10 bases, with 14 bases separating them. CDR1 is LGHNT, CDR2 FRNRAP, per germline. The CDR3 runs to 12 residues.

This clonotype was seen ten or more times. J is TRBJ1-2 and V is TRBV18; maybe TRBD1 (6 bases). From germline, CDR1 is KGHSH and CDR2 LQKENI. The germline V and J ends were trimmed by 6 bases and 8 bases, with 13 bases remaining between them. The CDR3 covers 12 residues. The CDR3 is CASSSNREGYTF. The CDR3 bases are TGTGCCAGCTCGAGCAACAGGGAAGGCTACACCTTC.

The CDR3 spells CASSRTGTADNEKLFF. Here the CDR3 DNA reads TGCGCCAGCAGCCGTACAGGGACAGCCGATAATGAAAAACTGTTTTTT. V gene TRBV4-1 combines with J gene TRBJ1-4; 7 bases agree with TRBD1. V trimming: 4 bases; J trimming: 4 bases; junction bases outside the gene matches: 9. The CDR3 sequence is 16 residues long. From germline, CDR1 is MGHRA and CDR2 YSYEKL.

V gene TRBV19 combines with J gene TRBJ2-1, with 8 bases lining up with TRBD2. Germline V gene data show CDR1 as LNHDA and CDR2 as SQIVND (reference sequence). Trimming cost V 4 bases and J 3 bases; bases outside gene matches: 8. This CDR3 comprises 16 residues. CDR3 DNA: TGTGCCAGTAGTACGCGGACTAGCCCACTCTACAATGAGCAGTTCTTC. Encoded protein: CASSTRTSPLYNEQFF.

This chain joins TRBV6-5 and TRBJ1-3; maybe TRBD1 (5 bases). CDR3 length: 14 amino acids. Germline V gene lookup returns CDR1 MNHEY and CDR2 SVGAGI. Trimming left V 4 bases short and J 9 bases short, with 16 bases between. The CDR3 bases are TGTGCCAGCAGTTCCGGACATGTCGTAGGCACCATATATTTT. Its translation is CASSSGHVVGTIYF.

This clonotype showed up just a few times. V usage is TRBV7-9 and J usage is TRBJ2-1; D is unresolved. Trimming removed 7 bases from V and 0 bases from J, with 10 bases in between. The germline V gene encodes CDR1 SEHNR and CDR2 FQNEAQ (reference sequence). The CDR3 spans 14 residues. The CDR3 here is CASKRLASYNEQFF. Written as DNA, the CDR3 is TGTGCCAGCAAAAGACTGGCCTCCTACAATGAGCAGTTCTTC.

CDR3 amino acids: CASSLGGRGYNEQFF. The CDR3 DNA follows: TGTGCCAGCAGTTTAGGCGGGAGAGGGTACAATGAGCAGTTCTTC. The chain joins TRBV12-3 or TRBV12-4 to TRBJ2-1; 7 nucleotides align to TRBD2. After removal of 1 base from V and 4 bases from J, the junction contained 4 bases not matched to a gene. This CDR3 region has 15 residues.

V and J are TRBV19 and TRBJ2-5; TRBD1 might be the D (5 bases). The ends were cut back, 3 bases at V and 5 bases at J, with 22 bases in the middle. The CDR3 extends over 17 amino acids. CDR1 is LNHDA and CDR2 is SQIVND in the germline V gene (reference sequence). CDR3 nucleotides: TGTGCCAGTAGTATTTTCAGTGGGGCCGGCGGTCGGGAGACCCAGTACTTC. Its translation is CASSIFSGAGGRETQYF.

The gene calls are TRBV27 and TRBJ2-3, with 9 positions matching TRBD2. V lost 4 bases, J lost 3 bases, and 8 bases stayed unmatched. Germline CDR1 and CDR2: MNHEY and SMNVEV (reference sequence). CDR3 size: 16 residues. The CDR3 protein is CASSSNIAGATDTQYF. The CDR3 coding sequence is TGTGCCAGCAGTTCTAACATAGCGGGAGCAACAGATACGCAGTATTTT.

The V call is TRBV5-1, the J call TRBJ2-7; tentatively, D is TRBD1 or TRBD2 (5 bases each). Germline values: CDR1 SGHRS, CDR2 YFSETQ. V was pared by 7 bases and J by 0 bases, with 17 bases between. The CDR3 loop spans 15 amino acids. CDR3 bases: TGCGCCAGCTGCGTAGACGGGGCTCGCTCCTACGAGCAGTACTTC. Translation gives CASCVDGARSYEQYF.

The J gene is TRBJ2-1, the V gene TRBV11-2, with 11 bases matching TRBD1. The CDR3 is 16 amino acids. The V segment lost 5 bases and the J segment 6 bases; nucleotides outside the gene matches: 9. Germline CDR1 is SGHAT and CDR2 is FQNNGV. CDR3 coding DNA: TGTGCCAGCAGCACTCGGAGGGGACAGGGGGGCAATGAGCAGTTCTTC. As protein: CASSTRRGQGGNEQFF.

There are a few counts of this clonotype. CDR3 sequence (DNA): TGTGCCAGCAGTCAGGGTCTGGGGGCCAACGTCCTGACTTTC. Protein product: CASSQGLGANVLTF. The rearrangement links TRBV6-1 to TRBJ2-6; perhaps TRBD1 as D (5 bases). Trimming removed 5 bases from V and 4 bases from J, with 9 bases in between. CDR1 is MNHNS, CDR2 SASEGT, per germline. CDR3 length: 14 amino acids.

This clonotype was observed a handful of times. The J gene is TRBJ2-6, the V gene TRBV27, with no clear D. The germline V gene has CDR1 MNHEY and CDR2 SMNVEV (reference sequence). The germline V and J ends were trimmed by 6 bases and 0 bases, with 12 bases remaining between them. This CDR3 has 16 residues. The CDR3: CASSSVSFSGANVLTF. The CDR3 bases are TGTGCCAGCAGCTCGGTCTCCTTCTCTGGGGCCAACGTCCTGACTTTC. Complete variable domain (other parts from reference TRBV27 and TRBJ2-6): EAQVTQNPRYLITVTGKKLTVTCSQNMNHEYMSWYRQDPGLGLRQIYYSMNVEVTDKGDVPEGYKVSRKEKRNFPLILESPSPNQTSLYFCASSSVSFSGANVLTFGAGSRLTVL.

With respect to this clonotype: This sequence may be a read error, since a much larger clone differs from it by one base. V usage is TRBV7-9 and J usage is TRBJ2-1; D is perhaps TRBD1 or TRBD2 (5 bases each). Trimming removed 5 bases from V and 3 bases from J, with 14 bases in between. The germline V gene has CDR1 SEHNR and CDR2 FQNEAQ (reference sequence). There are 15 residues in the CDR3. CDR3 in DNA: TGTGCCAGCAGCACCGCAGGGAGAGACTACAATGAGCAGTTCTTC. It translates to CASSTAGRDYNEQFF.

This clonotype turned up a few times. The V call is TRBV5-5, the J call TRBJ2-6; D is ambiguous. This CDR3 is built from 15 residues. Trimming pared 4 bases from V and 4 bases from J, leaving 12 bases between. Germline values: CDR1 SGHKS, CDR2 YYEKEE (reference sequence). The CDR3 bases are TGTGCCAGCAGCCAAGATCCTTGGGGGGCCAACGTCCTGACTTTC. This codes for CASSQDPWGANVLTF.

This clonotype was detected ten times or more. V usage is TRBV27 and J usage is TRBJ1-6, with 10 bases fitting TRBD1. Germline trimming cut 1 base from V and 9 bases from J; bases unmatched to any gene: 0. From germline, CDR1 is MNHEY and CDR2 SMNVEV (reference sequence). The CDR3 contains 14 residues. The CDR3 loop is CASSLWDRGSPLHF. The CDR3 bases are TGTGCCAGCAGTTTATGGGACAGGGGTTCACCCCTCCACTTT.